These T cell receptor beta chains were read from a single sample in a study of blood T cell repertoires in COVID-19. Method: immunoSEQ multiplex PCR; TCRdb's copy keeps in-frame clones and lacks some. The sample has about 150,000 clones; 81% are singletons. Sequenced material: peripheral blood. The receptors were gathered from a woman aged 55-69 years with active or convalescent COVID-19. Both conserved end residues are part of each CDR3. The D gene is left open where the match is weak. Some rows have no size entry. The others give once, few or many, or a class for an expanded clone.

J	V	size	D	DNA	CDR3
TRBJ2-1	TRBV11-3	.	TRBD1	TGTGCCAGCAGCTTGGGACAGGGGAACAATGAGCAGTTCTTC	CASSLGQGNNEQFF
TRBJ2-7	TRBV18	once	.	TGTGCCAGCTCGCCCGGGACAACCTACGAGCAGTACTTC	CASSPGTTYEQYF
TRBJ2-5	TRBV7-2	once	TRBD2	TGTGCCAGCAGTCCGTCGGGAGGTGAGACCCAGTACTTC	CASSPSGGETQYF
TRBJ1-3	TRBV7-6	.	.	TGTGCCAGCAGCTTAGTATCCGGGGGAAACACCATATATTTT	CASSLVSGGNTIYF
TRBJ1-1	TRBV7-2	.	.	TGTGCCAGCAGCTTAGACAGGGTAATGAACACTGAAGCTTTCTTT	CASSLDRVMNTEAFF
TRBJ1-3	TRBV9	.	.	TGTGCCAGCAGCGTAGGTACAGGCGAAGCAAACACCATATATTTT	CASSVGTGEANTIYF
TRBJ2-7	TRBV5-6	.	.	TGTGCCAGCAGCTTGGTTGTAGCAGGGGCGGCCAGAACCTACGAGCAGTACTTC	CASSLVVAGAARTYEQYF
TRBJ1-2	TRBV11-2	.	TRBD1	TGTGCCAGCAGCTTAGGCGGACAGGTCGACTATGGCTACACCTTC	CASSLGGQVDYGYTF
TRBJ1-2	TRBV27	.	TRBD1	TGTGCCAGCAGTACCGACGGGACAGCCTTAGGGGGCTACACCTTC	CASSTDGTALGGYTF
TRBJ1-6	TRBV29-1	.	TRBD1	TGCAGCGCTAAGACAGGGAGCTCCTATAATTCACCCCTCCACTTT	CSAKTGSSYNSPLHF
TRBJ2-1	TRBV30	.	TRBD2	TGTGCCTGGAGTATCGATCACGGGACTAGCCACAATGAGCAGTTCTTC	CAWSIDHGTSHNEQFF
TRBJ2-1	TRBV5-5	.	.	TGTGCCAGCGACCAGGACTACAATGAGCAGTTCTTC	CASDQDYNEQFF
TRBJ2-2	TRBV5-8	.	TRBD2	TGTGCCAGCAGGGGGGAGGGACGGAACACCGGGGAGCTGTTTTTT	CASRGEGRNTGELFF
TRBJ1-2	TRBV7-2	.	.	TGTGCCAGCAGCTTTCGAAGAGGCGATAATGGCTACACCTTC	CASSFRRGDNGYTF
TRBJ2-1	TRBV15	.	TRBD2	TGTGCCACCAGCAGAGATGTTGGGGCTAGCGGGCCTGGGCAGTTCTTC	CATSRDVGASGPGQFF
TRBJ1-1	TRBV11-2	.	.	TGTGCCAGCAGCTTTCTATACGTGAACACTGAAGCTTTCTTT	CASSFLYVNTEAFF
TRBJ1-5	TRBV19	.	.	TGTGCCAGTACGGGATCCAATCAGCCCCAGCATTTT	CASTGSNQPQHF
TRBJ1-6	TRBV25-1	.	TRBD1	TGTGCCAGCAGGCAGTCGGGACAGGGAGGGGATCCCCTCCACTTT	CASRQSGQGGDPLHF
TRBJ2-1	TRBV7-2	.	.	TGTGCCAGCAGCCCCCTGCTGCAGGTTAGACATGAGCAGTTCTTC	CASSPLLQVRHEQFF
TRBJ1-4	TRBV4-1	.	TRBD1	TGCGCCAGCAGCCAACCCGACAGGGGAACTAATGAAAAACTGTTTTTT	CASSQPDRGTNEKLFF